Below are 10 T cell receptor beta chains sequenced from a single sample in a study of CD8+ T cells in alopecia areata. Treatment of the sample: oral pan-JAK inhibitor, 5-10 mg twice daily. Extraction and reverse transcription of RNA yielded cDNA as the sequencing template. Generated by immunoSEQ multiplex PCR, the TCRdb table keeps only in-frame clones and is missing some. This repertoire shows over 200,000 clones, less than 65% found once; its top ten account for around 4.3%. The source material was CD4+ T cells sorted from blood, sampled at week 4, from a patient treated with tofacitinib. The receptors stem from a human donor with alopecia areata.

The rearrangement joins TRBV29-1 to TRBJ2-6; TRBD1 aligns across 10 bases. The CDR3 runs to 15 residues. After removal of 4 bases from V and 4 bases from J, the junction contained 4 bases not matched to a gene. Germline-derived CDR1 and CDR2 are SQVTM and ANQGSEA. The CDR3 here is CSVVDRGHGANVLTF. The DNA of the CDR3 is TGCAGCGTTGTAGACAGGGGGCACGGGGCCAACGTCCTGACTTTC. Combining the CDR3 with reference TRBV29-1 and TRBJ2-6 gives the whole variable domain SAVISQKPSRDICQRGTSLTIQCQVDSQVTMMFWYRQQPGQSLTLIATANQGSEATYESGFVIDKFPISRPNLTFSTLTVSNMSPEDSSIYLCSVVDRGHGANVLTFGAGSRLTVL.

The genes are TRBV6-5 and TRBJ2-5; 9 bases are a match to TRBD2. The germline gives CDR1 MNHEY, CDR2 SVGAGI. Trimming took 7 bases from V and 7 from J; bases not matched to a gene: 10. This CDR3 is 14 amino acids long. In nucleotides, the CDR3 is TGTGCCAGCACAAGAGGTGGTAGCGGGGGGACCCAGTACTTC. Translated, it gives CASTRGGSGGTQYF.

V is TRBV19 and J is TRBJ2-4; no reliable D call. The CDR3 length is 14 residues. Germline CDR1 and CDR2: LNHDA and SQIVND (reference sequence). V was cut by 10 bases and J by 0 bases, with 13 bases left in between. The CDR3 region is CATQADIAKNIQYF. As DNA, the CDR3 is TGTGCCACCCAGGCAGATATAGCCAAAAACATTCAGTACTTC. Based on the CDR3 plus reference TRBV19 and TRBJ2-4, the full variable domain is DGGITQSPKYLFRKEGQNVTLSCEQNLNHDAMYWYRQDPGQGLRLIYYSQIVNDFQKGDIAEGYSVSREKKESFPLTVTSAQKNPTAFYLCATQADIAKNIQYFGAGTRLSVL.

This clone came up a few times. The chain joins TRBV6-4 to TRBJ2-3; 10 positions match TRBD2. Germline assignment: CDR1 MRHNA and CDR2 SNTAGT. V trimming: 2 bases; J trimming: 4 bases; junction bases outside the gene matches: 3. This CDR3 comprises 15 residues. This CDR3 reads CASSDEAGGPDTQYF. In nucleotides, the CDR3 is TGTGCCAGCAGTGACGAAGCGGGGGGGCCAGATACGCAGTATTTT.

This chain connects TRBV29-1 to TRBJ2-7, with D perhaps TRBD1 (6 bases). The CDR3 extends over 14 amino acids. Trimming removed 4 bases at V and 6 bases at J, with 19 bases between. The germline gives CDR1 SQVTM, CDR2 ANQGSEA. The CDR3 DNA sequence: TGCAGCGTTGGCCCCGACAGGCCGGCCCGCGAGCAGTACTTC. As protein: CSVGPDRPAREQYF.

The chain is built from TRBV30 and TRBJ2-7; D is unclear. CDR1 is GTSNPN and CDR2 is SVGIG in the germline V gene (reference sequence). The CDR3 has 11 residues. V dropped 5 bases and J dropped 6 bases, with 11 bases sitting between them. The CDR3: CAWSQGLEQYF. The CDR3 coding sequence is TGTGCCTGGTCCCAAGGGCTCGAGCAGTACTTC.

The chain joins TRBV7-9 to TRBJ2-3, with TRBD2 matching 9 bases. The CDR3 length is 16 residues. Germline trimming cut 0 bases from V and 4 bases from J; bases unmatched to any gene: 5. In germline, CDR1 is SEHNR, CDR2 FQNEAQ (reference sequence). The CDR3 nucleotides are TGTGCCAGCAGCTTAGCAGCGGGGGGTTCGTCAGATACGCAGTATTTT. Amino acids: CASSLAAGGSSDTQYF.

The chain is built from TRBV7-2 and TRBJ2-7; D uncertain. Looked up from germline, CDR1 is SGHTA and CDR2 is FQGNSA. The CDR3 is made up of 14 amino acids. The V end lost 0 bases, the J end lost 2 bases, and 8 bases lay between the germline ends. The CDR3 DNA sequence: TGTGCCAGCAGCTTAGCAGGGCCCGCCTACGAGCAGTACTTC. Amino acids: CASSLAGPAYEQYF.

This clone was seen a few times. The rearrangement uses TRBV2 and TRBJ1-6; possibly TRBD1 for D (6 bases). V was trimmed by 9 bases and J by 5 bases, leaving 14 bases between them. Germline V lookup: CDR1 SNHLY, CDR2 FYNNEI. CDR3 size: 14 residues. Here the CDR3 DNA reads TGTGCCAGTACCGACAGGATTGATAATTCACCCCTCCACTTT. This translates into CASTDRIDNSPLHF. Full variable domain (missing parts from reference TRBV2 and TRBJ1-6): EPEVTQTPSHQVTQMGQEVILRCVPISNHLYFYWYRQILGQKVEFLVSFYNNEISEKSEIFDDQFSVERPDGSNFTLKIRSTKLEDSAMYFCASTDRIDNSPLHFGNGTRLTVT.

The genes are TRBV23-1 and TRBJ2-3, with D possibly being TRBD2 (5 bases). TRBV23-1 is an ORF, with its function uncertain. This CDR3 has 17 residues. V was clipped by 0 bases and J by 4 bases, with 17 bases between them. In nucleotides, the CDR3 is TGCGCCAGCAGTCAATCGATAATCGGGGATAGGGCAGATACGCAGTATTTT. Amino acids: CASSQSIIGDRADTQYF.